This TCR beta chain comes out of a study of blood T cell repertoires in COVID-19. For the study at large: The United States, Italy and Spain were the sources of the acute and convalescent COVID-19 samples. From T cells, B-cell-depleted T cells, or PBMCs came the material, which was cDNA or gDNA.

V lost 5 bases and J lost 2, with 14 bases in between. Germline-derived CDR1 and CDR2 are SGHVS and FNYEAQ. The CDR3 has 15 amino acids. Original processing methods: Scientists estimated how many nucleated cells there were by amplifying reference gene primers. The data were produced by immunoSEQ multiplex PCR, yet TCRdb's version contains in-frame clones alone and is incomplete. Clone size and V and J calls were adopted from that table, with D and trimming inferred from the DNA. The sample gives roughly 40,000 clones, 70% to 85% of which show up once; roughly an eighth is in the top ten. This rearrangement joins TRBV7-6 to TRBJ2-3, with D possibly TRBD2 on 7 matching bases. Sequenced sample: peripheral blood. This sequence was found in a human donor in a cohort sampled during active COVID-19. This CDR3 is CASSQRGGATDTQYF. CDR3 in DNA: TGTGCCAGCAGCCAGAGGGGGGGGGCCACAGATACGCAGTATTTT.